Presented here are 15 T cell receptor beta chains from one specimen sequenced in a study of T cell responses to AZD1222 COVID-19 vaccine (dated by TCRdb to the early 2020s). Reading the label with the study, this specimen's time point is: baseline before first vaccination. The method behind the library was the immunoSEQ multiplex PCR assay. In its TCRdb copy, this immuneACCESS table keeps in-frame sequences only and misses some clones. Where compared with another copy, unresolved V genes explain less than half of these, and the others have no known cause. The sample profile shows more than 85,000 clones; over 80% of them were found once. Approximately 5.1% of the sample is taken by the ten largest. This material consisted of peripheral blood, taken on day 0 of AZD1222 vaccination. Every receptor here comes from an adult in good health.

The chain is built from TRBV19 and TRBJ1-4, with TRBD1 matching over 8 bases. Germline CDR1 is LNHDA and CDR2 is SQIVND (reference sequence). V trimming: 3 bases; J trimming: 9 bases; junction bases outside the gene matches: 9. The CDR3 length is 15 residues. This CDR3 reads CASSIPTGARKKLFF. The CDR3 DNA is TGTGCCAGTAGTATCCCGACAGGGGCGAGGAAAAAACTGTTTTTT. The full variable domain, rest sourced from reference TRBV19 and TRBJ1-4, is DGGITQSPKYLFRKEGQNVTLSCEQNLNHDAMYWYRQDPGQGLRLIYYSQIVNDFQKGDIAEGYSVSREKKESFPLTVTSAQKNPTAFYLCASSIPTGARKKLFFGSGTQLSVL.

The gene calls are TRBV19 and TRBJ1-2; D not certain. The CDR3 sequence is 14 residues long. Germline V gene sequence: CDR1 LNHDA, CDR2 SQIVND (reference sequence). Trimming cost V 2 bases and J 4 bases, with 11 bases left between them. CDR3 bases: TGTGCCAGTAGTATACGGCAGTCGAGCTATGGCTACACCTTC. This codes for CASSIRQSSYGYTF.

This CDR3 is CASSLLNNEQFF. CDR3 DNA sequence: TGTGCCAGCAGTCTACTGAACAATGAGCAGTTCTTC. V gene TRBV2 combines with J gene TRBJ2-1; D remains unclear. V was cut by 5 bases and J by 5 bases, with 7 bases left in between. The CDR3 runs 12 residues. Germline CDR1 is SNHLY and CDR2 is FYNNEI.

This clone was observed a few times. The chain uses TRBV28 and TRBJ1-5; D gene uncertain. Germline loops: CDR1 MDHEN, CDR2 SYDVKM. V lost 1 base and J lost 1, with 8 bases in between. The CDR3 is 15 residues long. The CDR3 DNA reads TGTGCCAGCAGTTTATTGGGATTAAGCAATCAGCCCCAGCATTTT. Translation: CASSLLGLSNQPQHF.

The CDR3 loop reads CATSRVFPNTEAFF. The CDR3 DNA reads TGTGCCACCAGCAGAGTCTTCCCCAACACTGAAGCTTTCTTT. The chain uses TRBV15 and TRBJ1-1, with D hard to call. Trimming cost V 1 base and J 2 bases, with 8 bases left between them. This CDR3 is built from 14 residues. Germline CDR1 reads LNHNV; CDR2 reads YYDKDF (reference sequence).

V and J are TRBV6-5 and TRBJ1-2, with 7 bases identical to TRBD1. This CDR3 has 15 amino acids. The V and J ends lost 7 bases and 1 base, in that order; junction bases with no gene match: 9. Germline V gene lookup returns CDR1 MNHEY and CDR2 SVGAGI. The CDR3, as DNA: TGTGCCAGCACCCTACAGGCAGGGGGTAACTATGGCTACACCTTC. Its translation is CASTLQAGGNYGYTF.

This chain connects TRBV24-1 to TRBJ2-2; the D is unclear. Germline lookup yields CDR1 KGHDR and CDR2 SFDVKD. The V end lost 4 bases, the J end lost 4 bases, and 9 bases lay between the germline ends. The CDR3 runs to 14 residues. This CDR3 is CATSDSYFTGELFF. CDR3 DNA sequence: TGTGCCACCAGTGACTCCTACTTCACCGGGGAGCTGTTTTTT.

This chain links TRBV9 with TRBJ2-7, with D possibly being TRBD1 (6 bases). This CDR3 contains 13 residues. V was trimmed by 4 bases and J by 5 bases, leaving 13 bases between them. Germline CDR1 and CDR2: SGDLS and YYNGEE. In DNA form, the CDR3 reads TGTGCCAGCAGCACCCTGGACAGCCACGAGCAGTACTTC. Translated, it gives CASSTLDSHEQYF.

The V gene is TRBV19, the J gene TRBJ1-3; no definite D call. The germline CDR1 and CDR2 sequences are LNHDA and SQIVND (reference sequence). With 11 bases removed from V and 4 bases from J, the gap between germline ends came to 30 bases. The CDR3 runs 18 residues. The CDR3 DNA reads TGTGCCTCAAGGTCCGGAGGGCTCGTCATCATCCCGGGAAACACCATATATTTT. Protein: CASRSGGLVIIPGNTIYF.

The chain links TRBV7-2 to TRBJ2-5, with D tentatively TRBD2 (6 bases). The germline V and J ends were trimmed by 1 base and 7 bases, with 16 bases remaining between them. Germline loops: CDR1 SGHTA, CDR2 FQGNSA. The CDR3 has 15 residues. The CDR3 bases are TGTGCCAGCAGCTTAGAGGGGCCAACCGGGGGGACCCAGTACTTC. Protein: CASSLEGPTGGTQYF.

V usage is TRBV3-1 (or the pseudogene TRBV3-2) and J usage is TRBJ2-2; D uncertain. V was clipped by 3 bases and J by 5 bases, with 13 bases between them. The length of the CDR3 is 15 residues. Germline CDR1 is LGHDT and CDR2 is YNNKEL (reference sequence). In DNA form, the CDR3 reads TGTGCCAGCAGCCATTGGCAGGCCGGAACCGGGGAGCTGTTTTTT. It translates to CASSHWQAGTGELFF.

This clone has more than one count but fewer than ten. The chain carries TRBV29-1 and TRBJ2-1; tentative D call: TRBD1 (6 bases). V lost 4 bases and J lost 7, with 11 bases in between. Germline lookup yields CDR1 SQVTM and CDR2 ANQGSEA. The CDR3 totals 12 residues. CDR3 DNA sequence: TGCAGCGTTGGGCTTAGGGGGAATGAGCAGTTCTTC. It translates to CSVGLRGNEQFF.

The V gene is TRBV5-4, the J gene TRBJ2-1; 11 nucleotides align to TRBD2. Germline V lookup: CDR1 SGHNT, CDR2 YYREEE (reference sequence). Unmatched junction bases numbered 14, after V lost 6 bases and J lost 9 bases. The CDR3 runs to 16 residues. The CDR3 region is CASTGSRSSGGPEQFF. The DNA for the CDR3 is TGTGCCAGCACCGGCTCCCGTTCTAGCGGGGGGCCTGAGCAGTTCTTC.

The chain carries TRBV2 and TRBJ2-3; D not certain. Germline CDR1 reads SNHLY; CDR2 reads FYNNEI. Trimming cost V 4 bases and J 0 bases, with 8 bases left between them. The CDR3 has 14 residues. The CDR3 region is CASSVVVSTDTQYF. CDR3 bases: TGTGCCAGCAGTGTTGTAGTTAGCACAGATACGCAGTATTTT. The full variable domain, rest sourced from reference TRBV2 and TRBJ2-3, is EPEVTQTPSHQVTQMGQEVILRCVPISNHLYFYWYRQILGQKVEFLVSFYNNEISEKSEIFDDQFSVERPDGSNFTLKIRSTKLEDSAMYFCASSVVVSTDTQYFGPGTRLTVL.

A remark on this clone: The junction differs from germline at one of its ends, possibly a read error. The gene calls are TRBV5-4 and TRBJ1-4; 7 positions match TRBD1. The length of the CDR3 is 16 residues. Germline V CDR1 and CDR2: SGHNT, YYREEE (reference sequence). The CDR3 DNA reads TGTGCCAGCACCTTGAAGGGGGCGGAGGCTAATGAAAAACTGTTTTTT. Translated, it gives CASTLKGAEANEKLFF.